This T cell receptor beta chain was sequenced in a study of regulatory T cells in long-lasting Graves disease. Turning to the study itself: Patients newly diagnosed with Graves' had been on antithyroid drugs for under 3 months.

This clonotype has ten or more counts. As yet, its antigen is unknown. Trimming at V came to 3 bases and at J to 2 bases, leaving 4 bases not matched to a gene. This CDR3 region has 14 residues. Time point noted: newly diagnosed GD, antithyroid drugs for less than 3 months. Scientists built the TCR library using RNA that was extracted from PBMCs. TCR beta libraries were built with iRepertoire HTBI primers and Arm-PCR of CDR3 regions. TCRdb re-analysed the multiplex PCR reads in MiXCR, keeping a single row per CDR3 protein. This table holds approximately 440,000 distinct CDR3 sequences, roughly 15% found once. Study-wide points: Persistent cases of Graves' showed reduced TCR diversity relative to newly diagnosed patients. Among samples with persistent disease, TRBV28, TRBJ1-2 and TRBJ2-5 were favored.

This same sample was also part of a study on T cells in Graves' hyperthyroidism and ophthalmopathy. That report adds: TCR CDR3 regions were first amplified by RT-PCR with HTBI primers.

This TCR derives from a man aged 35 to 55 with Graves disease. This chain connects TRBV12-3 or TRBV12-4 to TRBJ2-7; the match to TRBD2 covers 7 bases. This material consisted of peripheral blood mononuclear cells (PBMCs), taken at new diagnosis, from a patient treated with antithyroid drugs. The CDR3 sequence is CASSLRGIAYEQYF. As DNA, the CDR3 is TGTGCCAGCAGTTTGCGGGGGATCGCCTACGAGCAGTACTTC.